The present T cell receptor (beta chain) was sequenced within a study of T-cell reconstitution after alpha-beta-depleted transplantation in children. Overall study results and limits: From surviving recipient T cells and thymic progenitors came the high day-60 TCRbeta diversity observed in some patients. It was reported that alpha-beta T cells came from several hundred expanded graft clones (about two months after transplant). Newly produced T cells mostly accounted for T-cell counts and diversity one year post-transplant.

Concerning this clonotype itself: Its antigen is not identified.

It was with unique molecular identifiers that the TCRbeta library was prepared. TCRdb reanalysed the PCR reads using MiXCR and keeps one entry per CDR3 protein. The table records some 450,000 distinct CDR3 sequences, over 40% of them present only once. The CDR3 runs to 15 residues. V dropped 6 bases and J dropped 0 bases, with 11 bases sitting between them. Germline values: CDR1 MNHNS, CDR2 SASEGT. The chain links TRBV6-1 to TRBJ1-4; D might be TRBD1 (6 bases). Source: PBMCs, taken before TCRalphabeta/CD19-depleted stem cell transplant. This clonotype originated in a girl under 10 years old with aplastic anemia, due to receive a stem cell transplant. The CDR3 spells CASRDGQTTNEKLFF. The DNA for the CDR3 is TGTGCCAGCAGGGATGGACAGACAACTAATGAAAAACTGTTTTTT.